This passage covers 2 T cell receptor beta chains from one sample sequenced in a study of blood T cell repertoires in COVID-19. The method was immunoSEQ multiplex PCR; TCRdb's version includes in-frame clones alone and lacks a portion of them. The sample holds under 250,000 clones, around 83% seen once. The source material was peripheral blood. These receptor sequences come from an elderly man with acute or convalescent COVID-19.

The chain uses TRBV10-3 and TRBJ2-7; possible D gene TRBD1, 7 bases. CDR1 is ENHRY and CDR2 is SYGVKD in the germline V gene. The CDR3 consists of 15 residues. The germline V and J ends were trimmed by 6 bases and 4 bases, with 19 bases remaining between them. The DNA for the CDR3 is TGTGCCATCAGGACAGGGACGGGAGTTGGGTACGAGCAGTACTTC. Its protein product is CAIRTGTGVGYEQYF.

The rearrangement uses TRBV3-1 (or the pseudogene TRBV3-2) and TRBJ1-2; 7 bases map to TRBD1. This CDR3 region has 15 residues. The J segment lost 4 bases and the V segment lost 3 bases, leaving 8 bases of the junction unmatched. CDR1 and CDR2 (germline): LGHDT, YNNKEL (reference sequence). CDR3 region: CASSHLDRSPYGYTF. In DNA form, the CDR3 reads TGTGCCAGCAGCCATTTGGACAGGAGCCCCTATGGCTACACCTTC.